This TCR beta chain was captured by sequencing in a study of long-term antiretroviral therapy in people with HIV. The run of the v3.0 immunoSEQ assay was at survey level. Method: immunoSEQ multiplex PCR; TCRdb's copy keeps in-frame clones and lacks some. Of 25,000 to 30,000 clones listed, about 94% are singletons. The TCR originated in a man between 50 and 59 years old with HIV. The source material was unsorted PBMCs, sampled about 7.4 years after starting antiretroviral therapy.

The CDR3: CASSVAGPTEAFF. The CDR3 coding sequence is TGTGCCAGCAGCGTAGCAGGGCCCACTGAAGCTTTCTTT. This rearrangement joins TRBV9 to TRBJ1-1, with D perhaps TRBD1 (5 bases). Germline CDR1 reads SGDLS; CDR2 reads YYNGEE. There are 13 residues in the CDR3. V lost 0 bases to trimming and J lost 4 bases, with 7 bases between them.